This passage covers 23 T cell receptor beta chains from one sample sequenced in a study of chemoradiotherapy in HPV16-positive cancers. Profiling relied on immunoSEQ multiplex PCR, and the TCRdb table lists in-frame clones only, not all of them. Among thousands of clones listed, approximately 93% were seen once. Sequenced here: tumor tissue, sampled from a patient who underwent chemoradiotherapy. These receptors all come from a human donor with HPV-associated anogenital cancer.

The chain employs TRBV5-6 and TRBJ1-1; no clear D gene. Germline V gene sequence: CDR1 SGHDT, CDR2 YYEEEE. Trimming took off 0 bases at V and 5 bases at J, with 14 bases between the two ends. The CDR3 sequence is 15 residues long. CDR3 bases: TGTGCCAGCAGCTTGGAGCCAGGCCCCGGGACTGAAGCTTTCTTT. Its protein product is CASSLEPGPGTEAFF.

The rearrangement uses TRBV6-1 and TRBJ2-7; 10 nucleotides line up with TRBD1. The CDR3 length is 16 residues. Trimming removed 2 bases from V and 3 bases from J; junction bases left unmatched: 7. CDR1 MNHNS and CDR2 SASEGT come from the germline V gene. The CDR3, as DNA: TGTGCCAGCAGTGAAATGTCGGGACAGGGGTACTACGAGCAGTACTTC. Its translation: CASSEMSGQGYYEQYF.

The V gene is TRBV6-5, the J gene TRBJ1-4; D is possibly TRBD1 (5 bases). Germline assignment: CDR1 MNHEY and CDR2 SVGAGI. The CDR3 is 14 amino acids. Trimming took off 8 bases at V and 0 bases at J, with 10 bases between the two ends. Here the CDR3 DNA reads TGTGCCAGCGGAGGGGATGCAACTAATGAAAAACTGTTTTTT. Its translation: CASGGDATNEKLFF.

V is TRBV13 and J is TRBJ1-3; 7 bases map to TRBD1. Germline CDR1 is PRHDT and CDR2 is FYEKMQ (reference sequence). The CDR3 consists of 14 residues. Trimming cost V 4 bases and J 7 bases; bases outside gene matches: 7. The CDR3 sequence is CASSSGQEGNTIYF. DNA for the CDR3: TGTGCCAGCAGCTCCGGACAGGAAGGGAACACCATATATTTT.

In this sample, this clone turned up a few times. The chain couples TRBV7-6 to TRBJ2-3; D is perhaps TRBD2 (7 bases). The V end was cut by 5 bases, the J end by 6 bases, with 18 bases between. Germline lookup yields CDR1 SGHVS and CDR2 FNYEAQ. The CDR3 runs to 15 residues. The CDR3 nucleotides read TGTGCCAGCAGCGACGGGGGGCAGTTTACCGATACGCAGTATTTT. Translation gives CASSDGGQFTDTQYF.

A single count supports this clone. The V and J genes are TRBV4-2 and TRBJ1-5; D remains ambiguous. The CDR3 covers 14 residues. Germline CDR1 is LGHNA and CDR2 is YNFKEQ. Trimming removed 2 bases from V and 5 bases from J, with 10 bases in between. Here the CDR3 reads CASSQRTGYQPQHF. The CDR3 coding sequence is TGTGCCAGCAGCCAACGGACCGGTTATCAGCCCCAGCATTTT.

The genes are TRBV4-2 and TRBJ2-7; D is unresolved. CDR3 length: 11 amino acids. The germline V and J ends were trimmed by 1 base and 5 bases, with 3 bases remaining between them. The germline V gene encodes CDR1 LGHNA and CDR2 YNFKEQ. Here the CDR3 reads CASSQGDEQYF. Written as DNA, the CDR3 is TGTGCCAGCAGCCAAGGGGACGAGCAGTACTTC.

The rearrangement links TRBV2 to TRBJ1-5, with 10 positions matching TRBD1. The CDR3 covers 14 residues. V lost 6 bases to trimming and J lost 7 bases; unmatched junction nucleotides: 6. Germline V lookup: CDR1 SNHLY, CDR2 FYNNEI. The CDR3, as DNA: TGTGCCAGCAGCCTAGGACAGGGGGGACAGCCCCAGCATTTT. Residues: CASSLGQGGQPQHF.

The chain uses TRBV7-9 and TRBJ1-5; D not resolved. This CDR3 contains 14 residues. Looked up from germline, CDR1 is SEHNR and CDR2 is FQNEAQ (reference sequence). V gave up 5 bases and J gave up 2 bases, with 10 bases separating them. In DNA form, the CDR3 reads TGTGCCAGCAGCCCCGATTTTGGCAATCAGCCCCAGCATTTT. It codes for CASSPDFGNQPQHF.

The chain links TRBV4-1 to TRBJ2-7, with D possibly matching TRBD2 (5 bases). Germline values: CDR1 MGHRA, CDR2 YSYEKL. The CDR3 loop spans 13 amino acids. Trimming took 1 base from V and 5 from J, leaving 9 bases between them. The CDR3 reads CASSQASPNEQYF. CDR3 DNA: TGCGCCAGCAGCCAAGCTAGCCCGAACGAGCAGTACTTC.

V usage is TRBV15 and J usage is TRBJ2-3; tentatively, D is TRBD1 or TRBD2 (5 bases each). V was cut by 0 bases and J by 5 bases, with 12 bases left in between. In germline, CDR1 is LNHNV, CDR2 YYDKDF (reference sequence). The CDR3 length is 15 residues. The CDR3 sequence: CATSRESGAGDTQYF. The CDR3 DNA sequence: TGTGCCACCAGCAGAGAATCCGGGGCCGGAGATACGCAGTATTTT.

The rearrangement joins TRBV28 to TRBJ1-3; no reliable D call. The CDR3 is 14 residues long. Germline CDR1 is MDHEN and CDR2 is SYDVKM. V lost 4 bases, J lost 0 bases, and 7 bases lay in between. The CDR3 spells CASSYSNSGNTIYF. In DNA form, the CDR3 reads TGTGCCAGCAGTTACAGCAACTCTGGAAACACCATATATTTT.

The rearrangement uses TRBV20-1 and TRBJ2-7, with a possible D match to TRBD2 (7 bases). V was clipped by 5 bases and J by 10 bases, with 15 bases between them. This CDR3 contains 11 residues. Germline V CDR1 and CDR2: DFQATT, SNEGSKA (reference sequence). CDR3 protein: CSAGGGGQQYF. CDR3 DNA: TGCAGTGCTGGTGGGGGGGGACAACAGTACTTC.

V gene TRBV2 combines with J gene TRBJ1-2, with 7 bases that match TRBD1. After removal of 1 base from V and 7 bases from J, the junction contained 9 bases not matched to a gene. This CDR3 has 15 residues. The germline gives CDR1 SNHLY, CDR2 FYNNEI. CDR3: CASSEGNRGSPGYTF. The CDR3 DNA reads as TGTGCCAGCAGTGAAGGGAACAGGGGATCGCCTGGCTACACCTTC. The full variable domain, with the rest looked up from reference TRBV2 and TRBJ1-2, is EPEVTQTPSHQVTQMGQEVILRCVPISNHLYFYWYRQILGQKVEFLVSFYNNEISEKSEIFDDQFSVERPDGSNFTLKIRSTKLEDSAMYFCASSEGNRGSPGYTFGSGTRLTVV.

J is TRBJ1-1 and V is TRBV28; 11 positions match TRBD1. The V gene end was trimmed by 7 bases and the J gene end by 5 bases; junction bases not matched to a gene: 12. This CDR3 region has 16 residues. Germline-derived CDR1 and CDR2 are MDHEN and SYDVKM. The CDR3 here is CASTYIRDRGYTEAFF. CDR3 bases: TGTGCCAGCACCTATATACGGGACAGGGGGTATACTGAAGCTTTCTTT.

V and J are TRBV27 and TRBJ2-2; 8 bases match TRBD1. J gave up 5 bases and V 8 bases, and 7 bases lay outside the gene matches. The germline gives CDR1 MNHEY, CDR2 SMNVEV (reference sequence). This CDR3 comprises 14 residues. The CDR3 DNA reads as TGTGCCAGCCGACCTCAGGGGGCAACCGGGGAGCTGTTTTTT. Protein sequence: CASRPQGATGELFF.

The CDR3 nucleotides are TGTGCCAGCAGGAACAGGGTGGACACTGAAGCTTTCTTT. This sequence encodes CASRNRVDTEAFF. V is TRBV2 and J is TRBJ1-1, with a tentative D call TRBD1 (6 bases). This CDR3 has 13 amino acids. Between the trimmed V and J ends, which lost 6 bases and 3 bases, there was a span of 11 bases. Germline CDR1 and CDR2: SNHLY and FYNNEI.

This rearrangement joins TRBV9 to TRBJ2-3; weak D call: TRBD1 (6 bases). CDR1 is SGDLS and CDR2 is YYNGEE in the germline V gene. V gave up 4 bases and J gave up 2 bases, with 20 bases separating them. The CDR3 is made up of 17 amino acids. The DNA for the CDR3 is TGTGCCAGCAGCCCTCCCCGGACAGCCCCTACCACAGATACGCAGTATTTT. This sequence encodes CASSPPRTAPTTDTQYF.

V usage is TRBV9 and J usage is TRBJ2-5; 11 positions match TRBD2. The germline CDR1 and CDR2 sequences are SGDLS and YYNGEE. V trimming: 5 bases; J trimming: 4 bases; junction bases outside the gene matches: 13. The CDR3 runs 17 residues. CDR3 amino acids: CASSTGDSGGASETQYF. In DNA, the CDR3 is TGTGCCAGCAGTACGGGGGATAGCGGGGGGGCTTCAGAGACCCAGTACTTC.

The chain is built from TRBV10-3 and TRBJ1-2; 7 nucleotides agree with TRBD1. The CDR3 is 17 amino acids. Per the germline V gene, CDR1 is ENHRY and CDR2 is SYGVKD. The J segment lost 1 base and the V segment lost 2 bases, leaving 10 bases of the junction unmatched. As DNA, the CDR3 is TGTGCCATCAGTGAGAGGGAACCGGGACAGAATAACTATGGCTACACCTTC. Protein sequence: CAISEREPGQNNYGYTF.

This clone is a singleton in its sample. V is TRBV5-1 and J is TRBJ2-7; D unresolved. V lost 5 bases and J lost 9, with 9 bases in between. Germline lookup yields CDR1 SGHRS and CDR2 YFSETQ. This CDR3 is built from 10 residues. The DNA for the CDR3 is TGCGCCAGCAGACCCCCAGGGCAGTACTTC. Residues: CASRPPGQYF.

This sequence joins TRBV28 and TRBJ2-7; D tentatively reads TRBD1 or TRBD2 (5 bases each). Germline-derived CDR1 and CDR2 are MDHEN and SYDVKM. The CDR3 contains 14 residues. V was cut by 2 bases and J by 4 bases, with 12 bases left in between. CDR3 nucleotides: TGTGCCAGCAGTTTACGGGACGACCTTTACGAGCAGTACTTC. Amino acids: CASSLRDDLYEQYF.

The chain carries TRBV2 and TRBJ2-2; D is unclear. The CDR3 has 11 amino acids. Looked up from germline, CDR1 is SNHLY and CDR2 is FYNNEI. The V gene lost 6 bases and the J gene lost 8 bases, with 7 bases spanning the gap. CDR3 region: CASRDRGELFF. In DNA form, the CDR3 reads TGTGCCAGCAGGGATCGGGGGGAGCTGTTTTTT.